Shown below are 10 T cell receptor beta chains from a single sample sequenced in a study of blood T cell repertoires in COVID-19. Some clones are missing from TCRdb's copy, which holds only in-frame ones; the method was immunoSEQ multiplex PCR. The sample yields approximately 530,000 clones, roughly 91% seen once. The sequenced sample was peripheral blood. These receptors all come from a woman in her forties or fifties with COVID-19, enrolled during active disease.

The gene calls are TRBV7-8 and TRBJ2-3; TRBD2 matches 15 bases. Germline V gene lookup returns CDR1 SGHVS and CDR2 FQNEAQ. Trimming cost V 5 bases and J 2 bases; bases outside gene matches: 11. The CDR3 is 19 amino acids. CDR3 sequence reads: CASSPYGTSGGTITDTQYF. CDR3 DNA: TGTGCCAGCAGCCCGTATGGGACTAGCGGGGGGACTATCACAGATACGCAGTATTTT.

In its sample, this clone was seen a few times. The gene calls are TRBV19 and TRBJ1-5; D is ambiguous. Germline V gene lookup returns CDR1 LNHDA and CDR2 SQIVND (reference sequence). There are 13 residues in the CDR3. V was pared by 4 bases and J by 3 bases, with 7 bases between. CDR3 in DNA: TGTGCCAGTAGTAGCCAGTACAATCAGCCCCAGCATTTT. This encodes CASSSQYNQPQHF.

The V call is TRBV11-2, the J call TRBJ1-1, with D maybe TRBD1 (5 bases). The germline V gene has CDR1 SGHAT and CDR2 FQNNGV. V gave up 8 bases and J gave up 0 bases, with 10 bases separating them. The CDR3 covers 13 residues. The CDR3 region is CASAGNLNTEAFF. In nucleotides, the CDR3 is TGTGCCAGCGCAGGGAATTTGAACACTGAAGCTTTCTTT.

This CDR3 reads CASDFEQGITGELFF. The CDR3, as DNA: TGTGCCAGCGATTTTGAACAGGGAATAACCGGGGAGCTGTTTTTT. This chain joins TRBV2 and TRBJ2-2; TRBD1 might be the D (6 bases). V lost 8 bases and J 5 bases, leaving 18 bases between the germline ends. The CDR3 spans 15 residues. The germline gives CDR1 SNHLY, CDR2 FYNNEI.

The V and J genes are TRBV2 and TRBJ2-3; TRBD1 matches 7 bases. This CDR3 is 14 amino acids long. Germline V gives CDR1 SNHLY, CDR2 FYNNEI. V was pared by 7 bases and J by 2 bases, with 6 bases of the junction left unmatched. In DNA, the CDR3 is TGTGCCAGCAACACAGGGGCCCTCACAGATACGCAGTATTTT. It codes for CASNTGALTDTQYF.

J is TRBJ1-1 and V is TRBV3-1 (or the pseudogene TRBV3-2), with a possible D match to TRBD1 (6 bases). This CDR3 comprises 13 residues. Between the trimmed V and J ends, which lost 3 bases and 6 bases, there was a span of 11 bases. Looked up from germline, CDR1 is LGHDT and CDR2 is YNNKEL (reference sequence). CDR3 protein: CASSHRRTAEAFF. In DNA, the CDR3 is TGTGCCAGCAGCCATAGAAGGACAGCTGAAGCTTTCTTT.

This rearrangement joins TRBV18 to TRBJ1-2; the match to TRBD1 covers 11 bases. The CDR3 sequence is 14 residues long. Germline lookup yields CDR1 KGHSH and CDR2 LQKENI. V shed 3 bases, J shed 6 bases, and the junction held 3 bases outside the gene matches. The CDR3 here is CASSPTGQGDGYTF. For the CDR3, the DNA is TGTGCCAGCTCACCCACGGGACAGGGGGATGGCTACACCTTC.

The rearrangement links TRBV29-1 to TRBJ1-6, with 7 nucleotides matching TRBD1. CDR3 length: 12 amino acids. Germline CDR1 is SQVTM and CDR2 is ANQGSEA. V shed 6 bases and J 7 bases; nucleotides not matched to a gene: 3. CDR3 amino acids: CSVQTGNSPLHF. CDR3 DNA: TGCAGCGTGCAGACAGGGAATTCACCCCTCCACTTT.

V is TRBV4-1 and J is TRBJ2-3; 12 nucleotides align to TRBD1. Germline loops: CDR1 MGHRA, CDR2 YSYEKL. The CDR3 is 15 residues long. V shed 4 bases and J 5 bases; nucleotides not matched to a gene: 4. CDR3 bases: TGCGCCAGCAGCCTCGGGACAGGGGGCAGAGATACGCAGTATTTT. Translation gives CASSLGTGGRDTQYF.

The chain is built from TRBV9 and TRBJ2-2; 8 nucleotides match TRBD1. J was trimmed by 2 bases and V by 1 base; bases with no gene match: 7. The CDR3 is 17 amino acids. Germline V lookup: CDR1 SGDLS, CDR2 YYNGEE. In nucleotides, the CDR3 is TGTGCCAGCAGCGTAAAGGACAGGGCCCGAAACACCGGGGAGCTGTTTTTT. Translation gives CASSVKDRARNTGELFF.